The T cell receptor beta chain under discussion was sequenced for a study of T-cell memory formation after mild COVID-19. TCRdb re-called the 5' RACE reads through MiXCR, storing one row per CDR3 protein. This sample yields 300,000 to 400,000 distinct CDR3 sequences, of which about 15% are seen a single time; under 25% belongs to the top ten. Germline V gene lookup returns CDR1 MNHEY and CDR2 SVGAGI. The CDR3 is 18 residues long. The V segment lost 2 bases and the J segment 7 bases; nucleotides outside the gene matches: 13. Source material: PBMCs or a T cell subset sorted from them (not recorded which). The source is a man younger than 35 who had mild COVID-19 (a few samples of this study predate the infection). Cell type and time point are not known. The genes are TRBV6-5 and TRBJ1-5, with 11 bases lining up with TRBD1. CDR3 protein: CASSYRLMPGQGGQPQHF. CDR3 nucleotide sequence: TGTGCCAGCAGTTACCGTCTAATGCCGGGACAGGGGGGACAGCCCCAGCATTTT.